Only a few counts were recorded for the clone carrying this T cell receptor (beta chain). A J-beta primer mix and a sample-barcoded 5' primer were used in a second PCR of roughly 6 to 12 cycles. TCRdb reprocessed the 5' RACE reads via MiXCR and lists one record per CDR3 protein. The sample records 2 million or so distinct CDR3 sequences, approximately 50% being singletons. These data belong to a study of blood T cells in healthy people across ages. V shed 5 bases and J 0 bases; nucleotides not matched to a gene: 9. Germline V gives CDR1 DFQATT, CDR2 SNEGSKA (reference sequence). This CDR3 comprises 15 residues.

Sequenced material: blood. The chain recombines TRBV20-1 with TRBJ2-5; 7 bases fit TRBD1. The TCR comes from a woman in her thirties or forties in good health. The CDR3 DNA reads as TGCAGTGCTCCTCTGGGACAGCGGTACCAAGAGACCCAGTACTTC. Its translation: CSAPLGQRYQETQYF.